The 22 T cell receptor beta chains given below trace back to one sample, sequenced in a study of graft-versus-host responses after intestinal transplantation (dated by TCRdb to about 2021). The intended sense of this specimen's time point label: cells obtained before transplantation from donor or recipient. Library method: the immunoSEQ multiplex PCR assay. In its TCRdb copy, this immuneACCESS table keeps in-frame sequences only and misses some clones. Where compared with another copy, unresolved V genes explain less than half of these, and the others have no known cause. The sample profile shows over 65,000 clones; 91% of them were found once. Jointly, the top ten make up nearly 0.1% of the sample. No cognate antigen is known for these TCRs. The specimen comprised unstimulated CD4+ T cells sorted from spleen or lymph node cells, sampled before intestinal transplant. The receptors derive from a human donor who received an intestinal transplant.

The rearrangement joins TRBV5-1 to TRBJ2-7, with 10 bases matching TRBD1. This CDR3 is 14 amino acids long. Germline values: CDR1 SGHRS, CDR2 YFSETQ. Trimming removed 4 bases from V and 6 bases from J; junction bases left unmatched: 7. DNA for the CDR3: TGCGCCAGCAGCCCCGGGACAGGGGCAGGCGAGCAGTACTTC. Translating gives CASSPGTGAGEQYF.

The chain carries TRBV19 and TRBJ2-7, with TRBD1 matching 7 bases. This CDR3 has 14 amino acids. V shed 7 bases, J shed 2 bases, and the junction held 8 bases outside the gene matches. CDR1 and CDR2 (germline): LNHDA, SQIVND (reference sequence). Here the CDR3 DNA reads TGTGCCAGTAAAACCCAGGGGGTCCCCTACGAGCAGTACTTC. It yields the protein CASKTQGVPYEQYF.

This chain joins TRBV30 and TRBJ1-2; 7 bases are shared with TRBD1. V was pared by 0 bases and J by 6 bases, with 13 bases of the junction left unmatched. Germline V CDR1 and CDR2: GTSNPN, SVGIG (reference sequence). The CDR3 consists of 16 residues. The CDR3 region is CAWSVTLVRGIDGYTF. CDR3 nucleotides: TGTGCCTGGAGTGTAACCTTGGTCAGGGGGATAGATGGCTACACCTTC.

The chain has TRBV19 and TRBJ1-2; the match to TRBD1 covers 7 bases. This CDR3 has 13 amino acids. V lost 3 bases and J lost 6; bases outside the gene matches: 4. CDR1 LNHDA and CDR2 SQIVND come from the germline V gene (reference sequence). CDR3 in DNA: TGTGCCAGTAGTATCCAAGGACAGGATGGCTACACCTTC. Translated: CASSIQGQDGYTF.

This sequence joins TRBV7-9 and TRBJ2-7, with 8 bases fitting TRBD1. The CDR3 is made up of 13 amino acids. Trimming cost V 6 bases and J 5 bases; bases outside gene matches: 6. The V gene's germline CDR1 is SEHNR and CDR2 FQNEAQ (reference sequence). DNA of the CDR3: TGTGCCAGCAGGCGAGGACAGGGCCACGAGCAGTACTTC. Residues: CASRRGQGHEQYF.

The J gene is TRBJ2-7, the V gene TRBV7-8; 7 bases align to TRBD1. Germline loops: CDR1 SGHVS, CDR2 FQNEAQ. V gave up 5 bases and J gave up 2 bases; unmatched junction bases: 6. The CDR3 sequence is 14 residues long. Written as DNA, the CDR3 is TGTGCCAGCAGCCCGACGGACAGGACCTACGAGCAGTACTTC. Amino acids: CASSPTDRTYEQYF.

The V call is TRBV12-5, the J call TRBJ2-6, with a possible D match to TRBD1 (6 bases). There are 17 residues in the CDR3. Per the germline V gene, CDR1 is LGHNT and CDR2 is FRNRAP. Trimming took off 5 bases at V and 14 bases at J, with 28 bases between the two ends. CDR3 residues: CASGPKDRTKSGQLLTF. CDR3 DNA sequence: TGTGCTAGTGGTCCTAAAGACAGGACAAAGTCGGGCCAACTCCTGACTTTC.

In nucleotides, the CDR3 is TGTGCCAGCAGTGTACTAGCGGGGTCCAGCTCCTACAATGAGCAGTTCTTC. Protein sequence: CASSVLAGSSSYNEQFF. The J gene is TRBJ2-1, the V gene TRBV6-1, with 10 bases lining up with TRBD2. Germline CDR1 is MNHNS and CDR2 is SASEGT. Trimming removed 4 bases from V and 0 bases from J; junction bases left unmatched: 6. The CDR3 spans 17 residues.

The gene calls are TRBV5-1 and TRBJ1-2; 7 bases match TRBD1. With 4 bases clipped from V and 0 bases from J, the junction kept 9 bases outside the gene matches. CDR3 length equals 16 residues. The V gene's germline CDR1 is SGHRS and CDR2 YFSETQ. The CDR3 loop reads CASSQRPGGANYGYTF. For the CDR3, the DNA is TGCGCCAGCAGCCAGAGGCCAGGGGGAGCTAACTATGGCTACACCTTC.

The J gene is TRBJ2-7, the V gene TRBV30; 7 bases agree with TRBD1. Germline assignment: CDR1 GTSNPN and CDR2 SVGIG (reference sequence). The CDR3 consists of 13 residues. V gave up 4 bases and J gave up 3 bases; unmatched junction bases: 6. The CDR3 bases are TGTGCCTGGATGAACAGGGGAATCTACGAGCAGTACTTC. This gives the protein CAWMNRGIYEQYF.

The V call is TRBV5-1, the J call TRBJ2-3, with 9 bases lining up with TRBD1. Germline CDR1 reads SGHRS; CDR2 reads YFSETQ. This CDR3 is built from 16 residues. Unmatched junction bases numbered 4, after V lost 2 bases and J lost 0 bases. CDR3 DNA sequence: TGCGCCAGCAGCTTCCTCGGACAGGGGAGCACAGATACGCAGTATTTT. Protein: CASSFLGQGSTDTQYF.

CDR3 amino acids: CASSQETGGNTEAFF. The CDR3 DNA follows: TGCGCCAGCAGCCAAGAAACAGGGGGAAACACTGAAGCTTTCTTT. The J gene is TRBJ1-1, the V gene TRBV4-3; 8 bases line up with TRBD1. The J segment lost 2 bases and the V segment lost 0 bases, leaving 2 bases of the junction unmatched. This CDR3 has 15 amino acids. CDR1 and CDR2 (germline): LGHNA, YSLEER.

The DNA of the CDR3 is TGCGCCAGCAGCTTGGCAGGTTCCATGAACACTGAAGCTTTCTTT. It yields the protein CASSLAGSMNTEAFF. The rearrangement uses TRBV5-1 and TRBJ1-1; D not resolved. Germline V gene data show CDR1 as SGHRS and CDR2 as YFSETQ. CDR3 length equals 15 residues. The ends were cut back, 0 bases at V and 0 bases at J, with 9 bases in the middle.

The genes are TRBV30 and TRBJ1-4; 7 bases line up with TRBD1. Germline V gene sequence: CDR1 GTSNPN, CDR2 SVGIG (reference sequence). This CDR3 is 15 amino acids long. V was pared by 3 bases and J by 5 bases, with 9 bases of the junction left unmatched. The DNA of the CDR3 is TGTGCCTGGAGCGTCCCCAGGGGGAGCAATGAAAAACTGTTTTTT. This gives the protein CAWSVPRGSNEKLFF.

The chain links TRBV10-3 to TRBJ2-5, with 8 bases aligning to TRBD2. The DNA matches TRBJ2-7 better at its end, which makes the J call doubtful. The CDR3 contains 13 residues. CDR1 is ENHRY, CDR2 SYGVKD, per germline. The CDR3 DNA reads TGTGCCATCGGTCGACTAGCGTCTGGCGAGCAGTACTTC. Protein sequence: CAIGRLASGEQYF.

This CDR3 is CAWGGRDRGGETQYF. In DNA, the CDR3 is TGTGCCTGGGGGGGTCGGGACAGGGGAGGAGAGACCCAGTACTTC. The chain combines TRBV30 with TRBJ2-5; the match to TRBD1 covers 10 bases. The CDR3 is 15 amino acids. The germline gives CDR1 GTSNPN, CDR2 SVGIG (reference sequence). Losses at the gene ends were 5 bases for V and 4 bases for J; bases not matched to a gene: 10.

V usage is TRBV4-3 and J usage is TRBJ1-3, with unresolved D. Looked up from germline, CDR1 is LGHNA and CDR2 is YSLEER. This CDR3 spans 14 amino acids. V lost 1 base, J lost 4 bases, and 8 bases lay in between. The CDR3 is CASSQGQGGNTIYF. The CDR3 DNA reads TGCGCCAGCAGCCAAGGACAAGGCGGAAACACCATATATTTT.

DNA of the CDR3: TGTGCCAGCAGACAGGGGGGGGAGGAAAAACTGTTTTTT. Amino acids: CASRQGGEEKLFF. The chain combines TRBV25-1 with TRBJ1-4, with 8 bases matching TRBD1. This CDR3 spans 13 amino acids. Trimming took 6 bases from V and 8 from J; bases not matched to a gene: 5. Germline assignment: CDR1 MGHDK and CDR2 SYGVNS.

This clone has a single count. The V gene is TRBV5-4, the J gene TRBJ1-1; 9 bases are a match to TRBD1. The CDR3 sequence is 15 residues long. Germline CDR1 SGHNT, CDR2 YYREEE (reference sequence). Unmatched junction bases numbered 9, after V lost 4 bases and J lost 5 bases. The CDR3 region is CASSLAGQGRTEAFF. The CDR3 DNA follows: TGTGCCAGCAGCCTGGCAGGACAGGGGCGGACTGAAGCTTTCTTT.

V and J are TRBV7-9 and TRBJ1-3; weak D call: TRBD1 (6 bases). V was cut by 1 base and J by 0 bases, with 13 bases left in between. The CDR3 is 17 amino acids. Germline loops: CDR1 SEHNR, CDR2 FQNEAQ (reference sequence). CDR3 in amino acids: CASSLVAGDRSGNTIYF. The CDR3 DNA reads TGTGCCAGCAGCTTAGTCGCAGGGGACCGCTCTGGAAACACCATATATTTT.

The chain carries TRBV7-2 and TRBJ1-2, with D possibly matching TRBD1 (6 bases). The CDR3 covers 15 residues. Germline loops: CDR1 SGHTA, CDR2 FQGNSA. V lost 6 bases to trimming and J lost 4 bases, with 18 bases between them. CDR3 nucleotide sequence: TGTGCCAGCAGGCCGACAGGTCCCGTGCTCTATGGCTACACCTTC. Translating it yields CASRPTGPVLYGYTF.

The chain couples TRBV7-8 to TRBJ2-3, with D unclear. Germline CDR1 is SGHVS and CDR2 is FQNEAQ. This CDR3 is built from 13 residues. V was trimmed by 1 base and J by 5 bases, leaving 7 bases between them. CDR3 bases: TGTGCCAGCAGCTTAGGTTTCAGAGATACGCAGTATTTT. Translation gives CASSLGFRDTQYF.